Below, 13 T cell receptor beta chains from the same sample are listed, as sequenced in a study of blood T cells in healthy people across ages. It was with a sample-barcoded 5' primer and a J-beta primer mix that a second PCR of roughly 7 to 12 cycles was run. TCRdb passed the 5' RACE reads through MiXCR, listing each CDR3 protein once. The table lists about 720,000 distinct CDR3 sequences, over 20% of them singletons. Sequencing was done on a sample of blood. Receptors originate from a man in his 70s in good health.

The chain couples TRBV28 to TRBJ2-3; no clear D. Germline V gives CDR1 MDHEN, CDR2 SYDVKM. The CDR3 has 12 residues. The V end lost 7 bases, the J end lost 4 bases, and 9 bases lay between the germline ends. This CDR3 is CASTGPADTQYF. The DNA for the CDR3 is TGTGCCAGCACGGGTCCGGCAGATACGCAGTATTTT.

In its sample, this clonotype was seen many times. The CDR3 reads CASSLDPGAWDTQYF. Here the CDR3 DNA reads TGTGCCAGCAGCTTGGATCCAGGGGCGTGGGATACGCAGTATTTT. The chain carries TRBV5-4 and TRBJ2-3, with D tentatively TRBD1 (6 bases). There are 15 residues in the CDR3. Germline values: CDR1 SGHNT, CDR2 YYREEE (reference sequence). Trimming shortened V by 0 bases and J by 6 bases, and 14 bases separated the two germline ends.

The chain carries TRBV6-5 and TRBJ1-2; TRBD1 agrees at 7 bases. CDR1 is MNHEY, CDR2 SVGAGI, per germline. This CDR3 contains 13 residues. With V trimmed by 10 bases and J by 0 bases, 5 bases remained unmatched. CDR3 DNA sequence: TGTGCCATCAGGGACAGAGCTAACTATGGCTACACCTTC. Encoded protein: CAIRDRANYGYTF.

This clonotype was observed a few times. The rearrangement joins TRBV12-3 or TRBV12-4 to TRBJ2-1, with a tentative D call TRBD2 (5 bases). The CDR3 sequence is 16 residues long. V was pared by 5 bases and J by 7 bases, with 21 bases between. CDR3 amino acids: CASSPTLGSGGNEQFF. The CDR3 region has the DNA TGTGCCAGCAGTCCCACACTAGGAAGTGGTGGGAATGAGCAGTTCTTC.

This chain uses TRBV6-6 with TRBJ2-5, with D possibly called TRBD1 or TRBD2 (5 bases each). The ends were cut back, 4 bases at V and 4 bases at J, with 13 bases in the middle. The germline V gene has CDR1 MNHNY and CDR2 SVGAGI (reference sequence). CDR3 length: 14 residues. CDR3 protein: CASSWGFEAETQYF. The DNA for the CDR3 is TGTGCCAGCAGTTGGGGGTTTGAGGCAGAGACCCAGTACTTC.

This clonotype has just a few counts. The genes are TRBV20-1 and TRBJ2-1, with a weak D call TRBD2 (5 bases). The J call may be mistaken, given a closer DNA end match to TRBJ2-7. The germline V gene encodes CDR1 DFQATT and CDR2 SNEGSKA (reference sequence). CDR3 size: 13 residues. CDR3 nucleotide sequence: TGCAGTGCTAGGGAAAATCTAGCTTCCGAGCAGTACGTC. Protein sequence: CSARENLASEQYV.

The table lists this clonotype with a few counts. The rearrangement joins TRBV28 to TRBJ2-3; D remains ambiguous. V was trimmed by 3 bases and J by 0 bases, leaving 13 bases between them. CDR1 MDHEN and CDR2 SYDVKM come from the germline V gene. The CDR3 totals 16 residues. The DNA for the CDR3 is TGTGCCAGCAGTTTTTGGACCGTACCTAGCACAGATACGCAGTATTTT. This encodes CASSFWTVPSTDTQYF. Full variable domain (outside the CDR3, taken from reference TRBV28 and TRBJ2-3): DVKVTQSSRYLVKRTGEKVFLECVQDMDHENMFWYRQDPGLGLRLIYFSYDVKMKEKGDIPEGYSVSREKKERFSLILESASTNQTSMYLCASSFWTVPSTDTQYFGPGTRLTVL.

The chain recombines TRBV12-3 or TRBV12-4 with TRBJ2-5; 11 bases are shared with TRBD1. The CDR3 is made up of 15 amino acids. The J segment lost 6 bases and the V segment lost 3 bases, leaving 6 bases of the junction unmatched. CDR3 in DNA: TGTGCCAGCAGTTTGAGGACAGGGGGCAAGAAGACCCAGTACTTC. It yields the protein CASSLRTGGKKTQYF.

This clonotype was picked up a small number of times. The V gene is TRBV20-1, the J gene TRBJ2-7; 10 bases map to TRBD2. Germline V gene data show CDR1 as DFQATT and CDR2 as SNEGSKA (reference sequence). This CDR3 is built from 14 residues. The V and J ends lost 1 base and 6 bases, in that order; junction bases with no gene match: 6. The CDR3 bases are TGCAGTGCTAGAGTTGGGACTAGCGCTAGCGAGCAGTACTTC. Its protein product is CSARVGTSASEQYF.

The CDR3 loop reads CAWKAPGRNSGGTIYF. In DNA form, the CDR3 reads TGTGCCTGGAAAGCCCCCGGCCGCAATTCCGGGGGCACCATATATTTT. This sequence joins TRBV30 and TRBJ1-3; weak D call: TRBD1 (5 bases). Between the trimmed V and J ends, which lost 4 bases and 9 bases, there was a span of 25 bases. The CDR3 consists of 16 residues. The germline gives CDR1 GTSNPN, CDR2 SVGIG (reference sequence).

This clonotype has ten or more counts. This chain links TRBV28 with TRBJ2-3, with 12 bases that match TRBD1. Germline values: CDR1 MDHEN, CDR2 SYDVKM. The CDR3 is 17 amino acids. V lost 6 bases and J lost 4; bases outside the gene matches: 11. The CDR3 nucleotides read TGTGCCAGCAGATTTCCGCCGGGACAGGGGGCGTCAGATACGCAGTATTTT. Translating it yields CASRFPPGQGASDTQYF.

This clonotype was picked up a small number of times. The V and J genes are TRBV5-1 and TRBJ2-1; TRBD2 matches 9 bases. The CDR3 runs 16 residues. Germline V lookup: CDR1 SGHRS, CDR2 YFSETQ. Trimming cost V 4 bases and J 8 bases; bases outside gene matches: 13. CDR3 in DNA: TGCGCCAGCAGCCTGACTGGCGGGGGGGCAAGGGATGAGCAGTTCTTC. Protein sequence: CASSLTGGGARDEQFF.

The CDR3 nucleotides read TGTGCCAGCAGCCATCAGTATGCTCGTCGGGGGCCTAACTATGGCTACACCTTC. It specifies CASSHQYARRGPNYGYTF. V is TRBV3-1 and J is TRBJ1-2; tentatively, D is TRBD1 (6 bases). The CDR3 is 18 amino acids. V gave up 3 bases and J gave up 0 bases, with 20 bases separating them. CDR1 LGHDT and CDR2 YNNKEL come from the germline V gene (reference sequence).